Below are 17 T cell receptor beta chains sequenced from a single sample in a study of cytomegalovirus exposure and HLA in healthy donors. PCR employed 60 Vbeta and 13 Jbeta primers. The assay was immunoSEQ multiplex PCR, and TCRdb's table has in-frame clones only and misses some. The repertoire holds 150,000 to 200,000 clones, with just over 75% as singletons. Specimen: PBMCs. These receptor sequences come from a man aged 40-55 years in good health and CMV-seronegative.

This rearrangement joins TRBV7-9 to TRBJ2-5; 11 bases are shared with TRBD2. The junction had 4 bases not matched to a gene; V was cut back by 2 bases and J by 5 bases. This CDR3 has 15 amino acids. From germline, CDR1 is SEHNR and CDR2 FQNEAQ (reference sequence). The CDR3 reads CASSLTSGSMETQYF. In DNA form, the CDR3 reads TGTGCCAGCAGCTTAACTAGCGGGAGTATGGAGACCCAGTACTTC.

The genes are TRBV25-1 and TRBJ1-2; perhaps TRBD1 as D (6 bases). Germline V lookup: CDR1 MGHDK, CDR2 SYGVNS. The CDR3 loop spans 13 amino acids. V lost 2 bases, J lost 4 bases, and 8 bases lay in between. CDR3 bases: TGTGCCAGCAGTGAAACGGACAGCTATGGCTACACCTTC. Translated, it gives CASSETDSYGYTF.

This chain joins TRBV10-3 and TRBJ1-5; tentatively, D is TRBD1 (6 bases). Trimming cost V 3 bases and J 4 bases, with 13 bases left between them. The CDR3 has 15 residues. Germline V CDR1 and CDR2: ENHRY, SYGVKD. CDR3 region: CAISDTSGVNQPQHF. The CDR3 nucleotides are TGTGCCATCAGTGATACTTCAGGGGTGAATCAGCCCCAGCATTTT.

This clone was seen once. The chain employs TRBV5-4 and TRBJ1-2, with 9 nucleotides matching TRBD1. Germline V gene lookup returns CDR1 SGHNT and CDR2 YYREEE (reference sequence). The CDR3 contains 14 residues. The trim removed 4 bases at V and 4 bases at J, leaving 5 bases unmatched. The CDR3 DNA follows: TGTGCCAGCAGCCCTGGACAGGGGACCTATGGCTACACCTTC. Residues: CASSPGQGTYGYTF.

This clone was found once. The chain uses TRBV7-9 and TRBJ2-7; 10 nucleotides align to TRBD2. The CDR3 length is 13 residues. Looked up from germline, CDR1 is SEHNR and CDR2 is FQNEAQ (reference sequence). The chain's CDR3 is CSLGTSENYEQYF. The CDR3 bases are TGTTCCCTAGGGACTAGCGAGAATTACGAGCAGTACTTC.

This rearrangement joins TRBV5-1 to TRBJ2-3; D is unresolved. The V end was cut by 0 bases, the J end by 10 bases, with 12 bases between. Germline loops: CDR1 SGHRS, CDR2 YFSETQ. This CDR3 is built from 13 residues. The CDR3 reads CASSLEQIDAQYF. The CDR3 coding sequence is TGCGCCAGCAGCTTGGAACAAATCGATGCGCAGTATTTT. Looking up the rest from reference TRBV5-1 and TRBJ2-3 gives the full variable domain: KAGVTQTPRYLIKTRGQQVTLSCSPISGHRSVSWYQQTPGQGLQFLFEYFSETQRNKGNFPGRFSGRQFSNSRSEMNVSTLELGDSALYLCASSLEQIDAQYFGPGTRLTVL.

The sample holds one count of this clone. V and J are TRBV5-1 and TRBJ1-4, with 9 bases aligning to TRBD1. The length of the CDR3 is 15 residues. After removal of 2 bases from V and 7 bases from J, the junction contained 6 bases not matched to a gene. CDR1 and CDR2 from the germline V gene are SGHRS and YFSETQ. DNA of the CDR3: TGCGCCAGCAGCTTTACAGGGGGCGCCGGTGAAAAACTGTTTTTT. Amino acid sequence: CASSFTGGAGEKLFF.

This chain links TRBV19 with TRBJ1-2, with TRBD1 as a possible D gene (5 bases). The ends were cut back, 2 bases at V and 3 bases at J, with 10 bases in the middle. The germline gives CDR1 LNHDA, CDR2 SQIVND (reference sequence). The CDR3 totals 14 residues. CDR3 DNA: TGTGCCAGTAGTATATCGGGGGAAGACTATGGCTACACCTTC. Translated: CASSISGEDYGYTF.

This clone was counted a single time. The chain carries TRBV5-1 and TRBJ1-1, with D maybe TRBD1 (5 bases). Germline CDR1 reads SGHRS; CDR2 reads YFSETQ. With 4 bases removed from V and 2 bases from J, the gap between germline ends came to 9 bases. The CDR3 consists of 13 residues. The CDR3 DNA sequence: TGCGCCAGCAGCCAGACAGATAACACTGAAGCTTTCTTT. Translation: CASSQTDNTEAFF.

The chain has TRBV7-2 and TRBJ1-2, with TRBD1 as a possible D gene (6 bases). The CDR3 length is 15 residues. Trimming took 0 bases from V and 0 from J, leaving 8 bases between them. In germline, CDR1 is SGHTA, CDR2 FQGNSA. The CDR3 bases are TGTGCCAGCAGCTTAGCGGCAGGGGCTAACTATGGCTACACCTTC. This encodes CASSLAAGANYGYTF.

This chain joins TRBV28 and TRBJ1-1, with D possibly matching TRBD1 (6 bases). There are 14 residues in the CDR3. In germline, CDR1 is MDHEN, CDR2 SYDVKM. Trimming removed 3 bases from V and 4 bases from J, with 12 bases in between. The CDR3 here is CASSFAGGGTEAFF. In DNA form, the CDR3 reads TGTGCCAGCAGTTTTGCGGGGGGCGGCACTGAAGCTTTCTTT.

CDR3 loop: CASSYSGDTQYF. The CDR3 nucleotides read TGCGCCAGCAGCTACTCTGGAGATACGCAGTATTTT. This rearrangement joins TRBV5-1 to TRBJ2-3; D call uncertain. Germline CDR1 SGHRS, CDR2 YFSETQ. Trimming removed 3 bases from V and 5 bases from J, with 7 bases in between. CDR3 length: 12 amino acids.

The J gene is TRBJ2-4, the V gene TRBV27; TRBD1 matches at 7 bases. Germline CDR1 is MNHEY and CDR2 is SMNVEV (reference sequence). This CDR3 has 14 residues. V lost 5 bases to trimming and J lost 6 bases; unmatched junction nucleotides: 7. The CDR3 sequence: CASSRDRVVNIQYF. CDR3 coding DNA: TGTGCCAGCAGTCGAGACAGGGTAGTAAACATTCAGTACTTC.

The V gene is TRBV7-9, the J gene TRBJ1-1; the match to TRBD1 covers 9 bases. Germline values: CDR1 SEHNR, CDR2 FQNEAQ (reference sequence). This CDR3 comprises 16 residues. The J segment lost 1 base and the V segment lost 3 bases, leaving 6 bases of the junction unmatched. The CDR3 here is CASSFLQGAENTEAFF. The CDR3 nucleotides are TGTGCCAGCAGCTTCTTACAGGGGGCAGAGAACACTGAAGCTTTCTTT.

The chain uses TRBV6-1 and TRBJ1-6; D not certain. The germline V gene has CDR1 MNHNS and CDR2 SASEGT. V shed 2 bases and J shed 9 bases, with 14 bases lying between them. This CDR3 comprises 15 residues. CDR3 DNA: TGTGCCAGCAGTGAAATGGGAGTGGATATTTCACCCCTCCACTTT. Encoded protein: CASSEMGVDISPLHF.

This rearrangement joins TRBV2 to TRBJ1-4; TRBD1 matches 7 bases. Germline CDR1 SNHLY, CDR2 FYNNEI. The V gene end was trimmed by 7 bases and the J gene end by 5 bases; junction bases not matched to a gene: 7. The CDR3 is 14 amino acids. The CDR3 coding sequence is TGTGCCAGCAAAGCGGCACAGGGGAATGAAAAACTGTTTTTT. This gives the protein CASKAAQGNEKLFF.

The gene calls are TRBV18 and TRBJ2-5; the match to TRBD1 covers 8 bases. There are 15 residues in the CDR3. The germline V gene has CDR1 KGHSH and CDR2 LQKENI. V lost 6 bases to trimming and J lost 2 bases; unmatched junction nucleotides: 8. CDR3 DNA sequence: TGTGCCAGCTCGTCGGATACAGGGGGACAAGAGACCCAGTACTTC. Protein: CASSSDTGGQETQYF.